This T cell receptor beta chain was sequenced for a study of post-analysis software for immune sequencing data. Background on the study: Recorded subtypes: relapsing-remitting, secondary progressive, progressive-relapsing; some patients unannotated. Overall study findings and caveats: For normalized Chao1 diversity, multiple sclerosis patients scored significantly lower than controls did. TRBV5-6, TRBV5-1 and TRBV20-1 belonged to a set of a few TRBV segments that were more frequent in patients than controls.

The TCR beta cDNA libraries contained unique molecular identifiers. cDNA molecules numbering 400,000 to 550,000 came from around 1 to 10 million T cells. TCRdb used MiXCR to reprocess the PCR reads, holding one entry per CDR3 protein. The sample has 150,000 to 200,000 distinct CDR3 sequences; roughly 30% are singletons. CDR1 MNHEY and CDR2 SVGAGI come from the germline V gene. V was shortened by 2 bases and J by 2 bases, with 18 bases between the two germline ends. The CDR3 consists of 17 residues. The sample holds one count of this clonotype. Antigen specificity is unknown. A clone one base away is much larger, so this may be a read error.

The specimen sequenced was blood. V is TRBV6-5 and J is TRBJ2-5, with D hard to call. The clonotype originates from a girl under 18 with multiple sclerosis. The CDR3 sequence is CASSYRFGNPSQETQYF. The CDR3 bases are TGTGCCAGCAGTTACAGGTTTGGGAACCCCTCGCAAGAGACCCAGTACTTC.